A selection of T cell receptor beta chains follows, all from one sample in a study of T cells in tuberculosis. Using immunoSEQ multiplex PCR, the repertoire was profiled, and TCRdb retains in-frame clones only, with some absent. Among tens of thousands of clones listed, roughly 96% were seen once. Sequencing was carried out using PBMCs. These receptor sequences come from a donor aged 10 to 29 with latent tuberculosis or without tuberculosis infection. Each CDR3 is given with its conserved first and last residue. Fields, in order: V gene, J gene, D gene, clone size, CDR3 protein, CDR3 DNA. A D gene is named only where the DNA matches it firmly. The size of a clone is reported for some rows only, either as once, few or many, or as a class for expanded clones.

>TRBV5-4|TRBJ1-1|NA|NA
CASSYDRMNTEAFF
TGTGCCAGCAGCTACGACAGAATGAACACTGAAGCTTTCTTT
>TRBV6-1|TRBJ2-1|NA|NA
CASSEGPLGDNEQFF
TGTGCCAGCAGTGAAGGACCGCTGGGCGACAATGAGCAGTTCTTC
>TRBV6-1|TRBJ2-1|NA|NA
CASFPGHQPNEQFF
TGTGCCAGCTTCCCGGGACACCAACCCAATGAGCAGTTCTTC
>TRBV2|TRBJ1-1|NA|few
CANQIYSLLLNTEAFF
TGTGCCAATCAAATTTATAGTCTCTTGCTGAACACTGAAGCTTTCTTT
>TRBV5-8|TRBJ1-1|NA|NA
CASSLGGRMNTEAFF
TGTGCCAGCAGCTTGGGAGGGAGAATGAACACTGAAGCTTTCTTT
>TRBV4-1|TRBJ1-2|NA|NA
CASSQENRENGYTF
TGCGCCAGCAGCCAAGAAAACAGGGAGAATGGCTACACCTTC
>TRBV25-1|TRBJ2-3|TRBD2|NA
CASSGGLGATDTQYF
TGTGCCAGCTCGGGGGGACTAGGAGCCACAGATACGCAGTATTTT
>TRBV25-1|TRBJ2-3|NA|NA
CASSEFQGIRGTDTQYF
TGTGCCAGCAGTGAATTCCAGGGCATCCGGGGCACAGATACGCAGTATTTT
>TRBV6-4|TRBJ1-4|NA|NA
CASSDSNRRLFF
TGTGCCAGCAGTGACTCGAACAGAAGACTGTTTTTT
>TRBV9|TRBJ2-2|NA|NA
CASSVGRHPDTGELFF
TGTGCCAGCAGCGTAGGAAGACACCCAGACACCGGGGAGCTGTTTTTT
>TRBV6-5|TRBJ2-7|NA|NA
CASSYDAGPTYEQYF
TGTGCCAGCAGTTACGATGCGGGGCCAACCTACGAGCAGTACTTC
>TRBV11-2|TRBJ2-1|NA|NA
CASSLIKRELLFF
TGTGCCAGCAGCCTCATCAAAAGAGAGTTGCTGTTCTTC